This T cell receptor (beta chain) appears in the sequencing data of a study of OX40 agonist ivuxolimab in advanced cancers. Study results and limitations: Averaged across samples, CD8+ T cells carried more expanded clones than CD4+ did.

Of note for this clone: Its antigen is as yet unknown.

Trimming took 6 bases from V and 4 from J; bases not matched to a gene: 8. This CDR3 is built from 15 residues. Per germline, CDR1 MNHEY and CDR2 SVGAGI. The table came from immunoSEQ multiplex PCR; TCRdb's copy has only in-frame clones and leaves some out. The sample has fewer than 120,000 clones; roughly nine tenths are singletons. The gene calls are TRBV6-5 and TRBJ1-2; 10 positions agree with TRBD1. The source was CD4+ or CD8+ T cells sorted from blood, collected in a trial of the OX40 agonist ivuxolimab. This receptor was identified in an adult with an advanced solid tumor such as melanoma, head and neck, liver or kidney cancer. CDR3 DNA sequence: TGTGCCAGCAGGTCCGGGACAGGGGTTTTCTATGGCTACACCTTC. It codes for CASRSGTGVFYGYTF.